This T cell receptor (beta chain) stems from a study of cytomegalovirus exposure and HLA in healthy donors. The study, taken as a whole, reports: Cytomegalovirus association was listed for 164 TCR beta chains. Published work reported that the classifier diagnosed cytomegalovirus status with high specificity and sensitivity. A few chains tied to CMV proved CMV antigen-specific in vitro.

Concerning this clone itself: The antigen is unknown.

Sequenced by immunoSEQ multiplex PCR; TCRdb stores in-frame clones only, minus some. This sample has some 180,000 clones; roughly 86% occur once, and the top ten carry 6% to 8%. The validation cohort, a group of under 150 subjects, included the donors and was separate from the roughly 620-subject first cohort. Sequencing was done on a sample of PBMCs. This clonotype was obtained from a man aged 30 to 45 in good health and CMV-seropositive.

CDR3 protein: CASSPGTGATFVTYEQYF. In DNA form, the CDR3 reads TGTGCCAGCAGCCCCGGGACAGGGGCCACTTTCGTGACCTACGAGCAGTACTTC. This rearrangement joins TRBV21-1 to TRBJ2-7; the D call in the table, TRBD1, was not verified against the DNA. TRBV21-1 is a recognized pseudogene. CDR3 length: 18 residues.